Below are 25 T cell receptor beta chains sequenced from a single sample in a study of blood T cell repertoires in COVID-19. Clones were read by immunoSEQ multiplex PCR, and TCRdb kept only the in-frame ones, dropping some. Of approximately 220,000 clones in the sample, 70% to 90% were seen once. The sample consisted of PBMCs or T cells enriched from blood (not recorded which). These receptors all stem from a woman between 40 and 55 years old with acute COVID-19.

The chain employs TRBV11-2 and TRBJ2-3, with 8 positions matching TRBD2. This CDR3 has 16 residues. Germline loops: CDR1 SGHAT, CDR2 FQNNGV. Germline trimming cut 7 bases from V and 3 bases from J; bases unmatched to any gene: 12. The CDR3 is CASTHGAGGQTDTQYF. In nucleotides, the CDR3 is TGTGCCAGCACTCATGGGGCGGGGGGTCAGACAGATACGCAGTATTTT.

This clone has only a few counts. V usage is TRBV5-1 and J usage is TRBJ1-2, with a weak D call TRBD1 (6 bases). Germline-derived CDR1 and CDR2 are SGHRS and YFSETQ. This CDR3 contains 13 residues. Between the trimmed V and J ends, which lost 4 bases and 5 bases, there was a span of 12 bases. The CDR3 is CASSPRTEYGYTF. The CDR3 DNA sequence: TGCGCCAGCAGCCCGAGGACAGAGTATGGCTACACCTTC.

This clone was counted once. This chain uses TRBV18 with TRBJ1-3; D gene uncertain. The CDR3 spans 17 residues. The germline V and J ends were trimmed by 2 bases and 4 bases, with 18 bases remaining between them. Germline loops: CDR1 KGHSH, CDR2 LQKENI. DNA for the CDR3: TGTGCCAGCTCACCAGGCACGAGTCGGGTATCAGGAAACACCATATATTTT. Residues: CASSPGTSRVSGNTIYF.

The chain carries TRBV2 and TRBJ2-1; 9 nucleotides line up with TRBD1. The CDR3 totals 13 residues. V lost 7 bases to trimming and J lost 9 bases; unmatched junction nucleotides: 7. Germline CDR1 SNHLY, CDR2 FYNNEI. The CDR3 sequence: CASTRDRAVEQFF. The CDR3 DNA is TGTGCCAGCACTCGGGACAGGGCGGTTGAGCAGTTCTTC.

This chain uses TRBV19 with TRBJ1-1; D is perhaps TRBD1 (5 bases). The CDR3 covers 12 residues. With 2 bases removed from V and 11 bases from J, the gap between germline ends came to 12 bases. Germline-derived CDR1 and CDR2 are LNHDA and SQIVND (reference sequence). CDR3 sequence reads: CASSISGRGAFF. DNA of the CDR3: TGTGCCAGTAGTATATCAGGACGGGGGGCTTTCTTT.

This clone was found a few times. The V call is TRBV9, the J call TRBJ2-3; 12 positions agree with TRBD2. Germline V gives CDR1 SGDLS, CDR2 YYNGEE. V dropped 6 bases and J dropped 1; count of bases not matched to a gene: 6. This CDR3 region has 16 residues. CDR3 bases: TGTGCCAGCAATCCTAGCGGGAGGGGAGGCACAGATACGCAGTATTTT. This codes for CASNPSGRGGTDTQYF. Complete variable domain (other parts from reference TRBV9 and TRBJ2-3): DSGVTQTPKHLITATGQRVTLRCSPRSGDLSVYWYQQSLDQGLQFLIQYYNGEERAKGNILERFSAQQFPDLHSELNLSSLELGDSALYFCASNPSGRGGTDTQYFGPGTRLTVL.

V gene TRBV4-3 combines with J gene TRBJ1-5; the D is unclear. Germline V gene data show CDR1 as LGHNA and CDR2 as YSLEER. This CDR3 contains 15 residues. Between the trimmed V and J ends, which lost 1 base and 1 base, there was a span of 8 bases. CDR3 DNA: TGCGCCAGCAGCCAAGGTTCGGGGAGCAATCAGCCCCAGCATTTT. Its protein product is CASSQGSGSNQPQHF.

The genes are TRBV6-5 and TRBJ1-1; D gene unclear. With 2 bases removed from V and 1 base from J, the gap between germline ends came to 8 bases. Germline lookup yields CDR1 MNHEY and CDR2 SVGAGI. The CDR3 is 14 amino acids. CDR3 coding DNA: TGTGCCAGCAGTTACGCGGCGGGGAACACTGAAGCTTTCTTT. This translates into CASSYAAGNTEAFF.

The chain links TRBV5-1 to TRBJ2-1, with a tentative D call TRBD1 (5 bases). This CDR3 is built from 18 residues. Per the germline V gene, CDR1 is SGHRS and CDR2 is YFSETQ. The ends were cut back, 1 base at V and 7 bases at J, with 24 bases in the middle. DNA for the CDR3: TGCGCCAGCAGCTTGACAGACCAAGTTTGGGGCCCCAGGAATGAGCAGTTCTTC. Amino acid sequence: CASSLTDQVWGPRNEQFF.

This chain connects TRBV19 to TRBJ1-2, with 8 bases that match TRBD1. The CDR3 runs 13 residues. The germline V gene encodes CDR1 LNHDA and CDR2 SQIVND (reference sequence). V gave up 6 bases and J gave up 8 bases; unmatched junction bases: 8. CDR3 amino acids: CASSPRTGSGYTF. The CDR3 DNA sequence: TGTGCCAGTAGCCCGAGGACAGGGAGCGGCTACACCTTC.

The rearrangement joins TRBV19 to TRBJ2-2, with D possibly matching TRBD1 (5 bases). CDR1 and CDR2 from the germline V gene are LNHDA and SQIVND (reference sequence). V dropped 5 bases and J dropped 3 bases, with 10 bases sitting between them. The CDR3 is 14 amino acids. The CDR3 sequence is CASSPTGYTGELFF. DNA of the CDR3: TGTGCCAGTAGTCCAACAGGTTACACCGGGGAGCTGTTTTTT.

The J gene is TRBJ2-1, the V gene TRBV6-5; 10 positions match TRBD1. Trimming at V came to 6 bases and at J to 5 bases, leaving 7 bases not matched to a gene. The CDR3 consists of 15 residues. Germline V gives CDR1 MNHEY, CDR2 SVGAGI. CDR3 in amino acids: CASSRRDRGNNEQFF. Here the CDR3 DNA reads TGTGCCAGCAGCCGCCGGGACAGGGGAAACAATGAGCAGTTCTTC.

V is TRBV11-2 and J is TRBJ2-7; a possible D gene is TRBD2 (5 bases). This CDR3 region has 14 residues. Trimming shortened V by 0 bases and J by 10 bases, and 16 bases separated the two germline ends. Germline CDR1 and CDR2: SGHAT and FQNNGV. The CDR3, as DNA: TGTGCCAGCAGCTTAGATCGGGTGAGGGTGGTTCAGTACTTC. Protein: CASSLDRVRVVQYF.

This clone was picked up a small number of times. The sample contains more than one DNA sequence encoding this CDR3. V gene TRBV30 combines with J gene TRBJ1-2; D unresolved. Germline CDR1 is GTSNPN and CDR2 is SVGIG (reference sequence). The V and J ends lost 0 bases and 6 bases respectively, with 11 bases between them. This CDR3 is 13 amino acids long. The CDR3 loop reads CAWSVRRGNGYTF. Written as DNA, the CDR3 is TGTGCCTGGAGTGTACGCCGAGGGAATGGCTACACCTTC.

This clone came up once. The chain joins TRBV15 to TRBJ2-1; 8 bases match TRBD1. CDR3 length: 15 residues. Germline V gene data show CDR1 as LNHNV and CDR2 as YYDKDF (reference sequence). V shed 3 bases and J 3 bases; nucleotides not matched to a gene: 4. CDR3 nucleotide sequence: TGTGCCACCAGCAGTTCCGGGACAGGCTACAATGAGCAGTTCTTC. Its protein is CATSSSGTGYNEQFF.

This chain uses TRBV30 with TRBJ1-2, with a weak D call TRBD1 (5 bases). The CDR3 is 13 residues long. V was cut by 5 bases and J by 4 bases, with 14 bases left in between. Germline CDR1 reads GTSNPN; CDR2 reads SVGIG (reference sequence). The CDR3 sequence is CAWARQSSYGYTF. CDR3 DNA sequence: TGTGCCTGGGCCAGACAGTCTTCCTATGGCTACACCTTC.

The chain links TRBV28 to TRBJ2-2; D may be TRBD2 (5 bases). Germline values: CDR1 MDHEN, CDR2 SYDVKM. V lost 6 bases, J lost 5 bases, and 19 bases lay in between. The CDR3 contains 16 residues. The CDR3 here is CASSLPSSRLTGELFF. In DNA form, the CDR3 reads TGTGCCAGCAGCCTGCCCTCTTCGCGACTAACCGGGGAGCTGTTTTTT.

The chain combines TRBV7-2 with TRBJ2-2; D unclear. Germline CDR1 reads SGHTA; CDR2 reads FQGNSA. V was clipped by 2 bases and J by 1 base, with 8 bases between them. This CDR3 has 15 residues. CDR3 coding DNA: TGTGCCAGCAGCTTATCTTCGGTGAACACCGGGGAGCTGTTTTTT. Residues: CASSLSSVNTGELFF.

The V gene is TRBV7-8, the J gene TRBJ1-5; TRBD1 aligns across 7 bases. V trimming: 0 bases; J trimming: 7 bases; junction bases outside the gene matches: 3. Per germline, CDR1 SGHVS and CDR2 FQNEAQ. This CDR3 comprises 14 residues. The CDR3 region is CASSLAGGVQPQHF. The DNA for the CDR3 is TGTGCCAGCAGCTTAGCAGGGGGCGTGCAGCCCCAGCATTTT.

CDR3 sequence: CASSPGHGDSNQPQHF. The CDR3 bases are TGTGCCAGCTCACCAGGACACGGAGATAGCAATCAGCCCCAGCATTTT. The V gene is TRBV18, the J gene TRBJ1-5; tentatively, D is TRBD1 (5 bases). Germline assignment: CDR1 KGHSH and CDR2 LQKENI. This CDR3 has 16 amino acids. V dropped 2 bases and J dropped 0 bases, with 11 bases sitting between them.

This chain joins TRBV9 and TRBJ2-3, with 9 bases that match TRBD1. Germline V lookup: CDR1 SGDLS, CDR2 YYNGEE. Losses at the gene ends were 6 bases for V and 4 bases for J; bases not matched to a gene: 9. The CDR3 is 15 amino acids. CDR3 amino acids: CASTPRTGEPDTQYF. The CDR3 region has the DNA TGTGCCAGCACTCCAAGGACAGGGGAGCCAGATACGCAGTATTTT.

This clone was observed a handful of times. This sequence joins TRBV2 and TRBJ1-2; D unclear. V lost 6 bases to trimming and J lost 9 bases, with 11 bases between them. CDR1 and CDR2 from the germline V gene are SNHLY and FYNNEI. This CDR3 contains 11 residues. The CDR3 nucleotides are TGTGCCAGCAGCCTCAGTGTAAGCTACACCTTC. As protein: CASSLSVSYTF.

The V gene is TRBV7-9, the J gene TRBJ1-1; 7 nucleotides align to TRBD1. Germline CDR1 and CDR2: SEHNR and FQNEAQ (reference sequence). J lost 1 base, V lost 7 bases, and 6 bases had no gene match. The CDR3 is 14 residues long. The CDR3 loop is CASTKGTANTEAFF. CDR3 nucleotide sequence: TGTGCCAGCACCAAAGGGACAGCGAACACTGAAGCTTTCTTT.

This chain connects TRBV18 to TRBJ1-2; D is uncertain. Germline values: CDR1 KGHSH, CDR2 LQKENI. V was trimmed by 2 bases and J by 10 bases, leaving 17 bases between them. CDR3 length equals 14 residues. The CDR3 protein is CASSPVWASMAYTF. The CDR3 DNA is TGTGCCAGCTCACCAGTATGGGCTTCTATGGCCTACACCTTC.

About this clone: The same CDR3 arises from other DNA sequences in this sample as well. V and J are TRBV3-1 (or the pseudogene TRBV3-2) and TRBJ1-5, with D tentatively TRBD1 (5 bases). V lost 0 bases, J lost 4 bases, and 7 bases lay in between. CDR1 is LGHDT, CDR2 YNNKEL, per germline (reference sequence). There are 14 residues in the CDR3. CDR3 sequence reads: CASSQDAGNQPQHF. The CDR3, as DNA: TGTGCCAGCAGCCAAGATGCAGGGAATCAGCCCCAGCATTTT.